One and the same sample provided the 21 T cell receptor beta chains below, sequenced in a study of Graves' ophthalmopathy and Graves' hyperthyroidism. RNA transcripts were the source from which TCR beta CDR3 regions were amplified. The authors performed first-round RT-PCR with HTBI primers and then a second-round multiplex PCR. TCRdb fed the multiplex PCR reads into MiXCR, producing one record per CDR3 protein. This table holds under 400,000 distinct CDR3 sequences, about 17% found once. The sequencing input was peripheral blood. These receptors were collected from an adult man with Graves' ophthalmopathy.

Many counts were recorded for this clonotype. This chain connects TRBV6-1 to TRBJ2-4; 7 positions agree with TRBD1. Germline V CDR1 and CDR2: MNHNS, SASEGT. J lost 0 bases, V lost 3 bases, and 11 bases had no gene match. The CDR3 covers 18 residues. The CDR3 region has the DNA TGTGCCAGCAGTGAGAACTACAGGGGTGGGGGAGCCAAAAACATTCAGTACTTC. Its protein product is CASSENYRGGGAKNIQYF.

This clonotype occurred many times. The rearrangement uses TRBV28 and TRBJ2-7; 8 bases align to TRBD2. The junction had 8 bases not matched to a gene; V was cut back by 7 bases and J by 6 bases. Germline CDR1 MDHEN, CDR2 SYDVKM. The CDR3 covers 13 residues. CDR3 bases: TGTGCCAGCACCGAGGGGACTAGGTCCGAGCAGTACTTC. Translated, it gives CASTEGTRSEQYF.

This clonotype was seen at least ten times. This rearrangement joins TRBV6-2 or TRBV6-3 to TRBJ1-1; D is perhaps TRBD1 (5 bases). The V and J ends lost 6 bases and 5 bases respectively, with 16 bases between them. The CDR3 has 14 residues. Germline V gene lookup returns CDR1 MNHEY and CDR2 SVGEGT. The CDR3 DNA is TGTGCCAGCAGCCGTGACAGCCTTAGAACTGAAGCTTTCTTT. Translation: CASSRDSLRTEAFF.

This clonotype was seen ten or more times. J is TRBJ2-5 and V is TRBV15; the match to TRBD1 covers 7 bases. There are 15 residues in the CDR3. Germline V gene sequence: CDR1 LNHNV, CDR2 YYDKDF (reference sequence). Trimming took 0 bases from V and 1 from J; bases not matched to a gene: 2. The CDR3 DNA reads TGTGCCACCAGCAGAGATCGGGACAGCCAAGAGACCCAGTACTTC. This gives the protein CATSRDRDSQETQYF.

This clonotype came up many times. V is TRBV4-2 and J is TRBJ2-5, with D tentatively TRBD2 (5 bases). This CDR3 is 16 amino acids long. Germline loops: CDR1 LGHNA, CDR2 YNFKEQ. V was clipped by 0 bases and J by 4 bases, with 15 bases between them. CDR3: CASSQENTGLAETQYF. In nucleotides, the CDR3 is TGTGCCAGCAGCCAAGAGAATACGGGGTTGGCAGAGACCCAGTACTTC.

This clonotype has more than one count but fewer than ten. V is TRBV19 and J is TRBJ1-1; D unclear. Trimming shortened V by 3 bases and J by 3 bases, and 11 bases separated the two germline ends. Germline V CDR1 and CDR2: LNHDA, SQIVND (reference sequence). The CDR3 contains 14 residues. This CDR3 is CASSIKRGDTEAFF. As DNA, the CDR3 is TGTGCCAGTAGTATTAAGCGAGGAGACACTGAAGCTTTCTTT.

A remark on this clonotype: One junction end does not reproduce the germline sequence, and a read error may be involved. The chain employs TRBV12-3 or TRBV12-4 and TRBJ2-4, with 15 positions matching TRBD2. This CDR3 contains 14 residues. Here the CDR3 DNA reads TGTGCCAGCAGTCCCGGACTAGCGGGAGGGCCAGTCCTTTTC. Translating it yields CASSPGLAGGPVLF.

This clonotype has ten or more counts. The chain employs TRBV12-3 or TRBV12-4 and TRBJ2-4, with 9 bases lining up with TRBD1. The trim removed 5 bases at V and 0 bases at J, leaving 8 bases unmatched. This CDR3 is 17 amino acids long. The CDR3 DNA reads as TGTGCCAGCAGTCTGGACAGGGGCTTTCTAGCCAAAAACATTCAGTACTTC. Protein: CASSLDRGFLAKNIQYF.

The chain recombines TRBV6-1 with TRBJ1-1; no firm D call. CDR1 and CDR2 from the germline V gene are MNHNS and SASEGT. This CDR3 contains 12 residues. V was pared by 6 bases and J by 6 bases, with 11 bases between. This chain's CDR3 is CASRLMHAEAFF. In nucleotides, the CDR3 is TGTGCCAGCAGACTCATGCACGCTGAAGCTTTCTTT.

This chain connects TRBV15 to TRBJ2-5; D is undetermined. Looked up from germline, CDR1 is LNHNV and CDR2 is YYDKDF (reference sequence). V was shortened by 3 bases and J by 4 bases, with 9 bases between the two germline ends. CDR3 length equals 13 residues. In DNA form, the CDR3 reads TGTGCCACCAGCAGCCAAGAACGAGAGACCCAGTACTTC. This sequence encodes CATSSQERETQYF. The complete variable domain, with remaining parts taken from reference TRBV15 and TRBJ2-5, reads DAMVIQNPRYQVTQFGKPVTLSCSQTLNHNVMYWYQQKSSQAPKLLFHYYDKDFNNEADTPDNFQSRRPNTSFCFLDIRSPGLGDTAMYLCATSSQERETQYFGPGTRLLVL.

This clonotype was seen many times. This chain connects TRBV6-1 to TRBJ1-2, with D perhaps TRBD1 (5 bases). V was shortened by 5 bases and J by 7 bases, with 14 bases between the two germline ends. CDR1 and CDR2 from the germline V gene are MNHNS and SASEGT. This CDR3 has 13 amino acids. CDR3: CASSQQGFAGYTF. CDR3 in DNA: TGTGCCAGCAGTCAGCAGGGTTTTGCTGGCTACACCTTC.

This clonotype was seen many times. The chain recombines TRBV6-2 or TRBV6-3 with TRBJ2-5; D might be TRBD1 or TRBD2, each matching 8 bases. The CDR3 extends over 16 amino acids. Trimming took off 4 bases at V and 4 bases at J, with 19 bases between the two ends. CDR1 and CDR2 from the germline V gene are MNHEY and SVGEGT. CDR3 nucleotides: TGTGCCAGCAGTTGGGGTAGCGGGACAGGAGGAGAGACCCAGTACTTC. Protein: CASSWGSGTGGETQYF.

This clonotype occurred many times. This rearrangement joins TRBV12-3 or TRBV12-4 to TRBJ1-1; TRBD1 agrees at 7 bases. V was pared by 5 bases and J by 4 bases, with 7 bases of the junction left unmatched. The CDR3 length is 14 residues. CDR3 bases: TGTGCCAGCAGTCCGGCCGACAGGGTCACTGAAGCTTTCTTT. It encodes CASSPADRVTEAFF.

The rearrangement uses TRBV6-1 and TRBJ2-7, with a weak D call TRBD1 (7 bases). The V end was cut by 7 bases, the J end by 5 bases, with 15 bases between. Germline assignment: CDR1 MNHNS and CDR2 SASEGT. The CDR3 extends over 13 amino acids. CDR3 amino acids: CASTPDRTNEQYF. The CDR3 DNA is TGTGCCAGCACCCCGGACAGGACTAACGAGCAGTACTTC.

This clonotype has at least ten counts. The chain recombines TRBV6-1 with TRBJ1-2; D gene unclear. Trimming cost V 7 bases and J 0 bases, with 9 bases left between them. The germline CDR1 and CDR2 sequences are MNHNS and SASEGT. This CDR3 contains 13 residues. Written as DNA, the CDR3 is TGTGCCAGCACTGCCAGGACTAACTATGGCTACACCTTC. It codes for CASTARTNYGYTF.

The chain recombines TRBV5-1 with TRBJ2-2, with a weak D call TRBD1 (5 bases). The CDR3 has 17 amino acids. Trimming took 1 base from V and 3 from J, leaving 16 bases between them. CDR1 is SGHRS and CDR2 is YFSETQ in the germline V gene. CDR3 sequence reads: CASSLIFDRVYTGELFF. The CDR3 nucleotides are TGCGCCAGCAGCTTGATATTTGACAGAGTGTACACCGGGGAGCTGTTTTTT.

The genes are TRBV6-5 and TRBJ1-1; no reliable D call. The CDR3 consists of 16 residues. Germline V gene sequence: CDR1 MNHEY, CDR2 SVGAGI. Trimming removed 0 bases from V and 3 bases from J, with 14 bases in between. The CDR3: CASSYSRQTSHTEAFF. CDR3 coding DNA: TGTGCCAGCAGTTACTCTCGACAAACCTCGCACACTGAAGCTTTCTTT.

This clonotype has a count of ten or more. This sequence joins TRBV15 and TRBJ2-5; unclear D gene. V lost 0 bases and J lost 2, with 10 bases in between. From germline, CDR1 is LNHNV and CDR2 YYDKDF (reference sequence). The CDR3 extends over 15 amino acids. CDR3 protein: CATSRDMGSQETQYF. CDR3 bases: TGTGCCACCAGCAGAGATATGGGCAGTCAAGAGACCCAGTACTTC. Full variable domain (rest looked up from reference TRBV15 and TRBJ2-5): DAMVIQNPRYQVTQFGKPVTLSCSQTLNHNVMYWYQQKSSQAPKLLFHYYDKDFNNEADTPDNFQSRRPNTSFCFLDIRSPGLGDTAMYLCATSRDMGSQETQYFGPGTRLLVL.

This clonotype was counted at least ten times. The chain has TRBV29-1 and TRBJ1-2; no definite D call. There are 15 residues in the CDR3. Per germline, CDR1 SQVTM and CDR2 ANQGSEA. Trimming took off 2 bases at V and 0 bases at J, with 13 bases between the two ends. The CDR3 sequence: CSVERLGSTNYGYTF. DNA of the CDR3: TGCAGCGTTGAACGGTTAGGGTCGACTAACTATGGCTACACCTTC.

Ten or more counts support this clonotype. J is TRBJ1-2 and V is TRBV28; TRBD1 matches at 7 bases. Germline V gives CDR1 MDHEN, CDR2 SYDVKM. J lost 8 bases, V lost 6 bases, and 6 bases had no gene match. The CDR3 has 12 residues. The CDR3 DNA is TGTGCCAGCAGAAGGGGGCTAGGAGGCTACACCTTC. Translated, it gives CASRRGLGGYTF.

This clonotype was seen ten or more times. The chain carries TRBV28 and TRBJ2-7; 12 positions agree with TRBD2. There are 15 residues in the CDR3. CDR1 is MDHEN and CDR2 is SYDVKM in the germline V gene. Germline trimming cut 6 bases from V and 3 bases from J; bases unmatched to any gene: 6. The CDR3 DNA sequence: TGTGCCAGCAGACCCGGACTAGCGGGGTTCTACGAGCAGTACTTC. This sequence encodes CASRPGLAGFYEQYF.